The 20 T cell receptor beta chains below were found in one sample sequenced in a study of control samples from healthy donors and cancer patients. Data came from immunoSEQ multiplex PCR; TCRdb stores just in-frame clones and leaves some out. The table records 120,000 to 150,000 clones, around nine tenths of them present only once. Input material: blood. These receptors were collected from a man aged 30-40 years in good health.

This clone showed up just a few times. The CDR3 coding sequence is TGTGCCAGTAGTCAGGACAGCAGCTCTGTCTACTCCCTCTCTGGAAACACCATATATTTT. Translated, it gives CASSQDSSSVYSLSGNTIYF. The J gene is TRBJ1-3, the V gene TRBV19, with D possibly being TRBD1 (6 bases). The CDR3 spans 20 residues. The germline CDR1 and CDR2 sequences are LNHDA and SQIVND (reference sequence). The V end lost 5 bases, the J end lost 0 bases, and 26 bases lay between the germline ends.

The CDR3 sequence is CARGGNQPQHF. The CDR3, as DNA: TGCGCCAGGGGGGGGAATCAGCCCCAGCATTTT. V usage is TRBV10-1 and J usage is TRBJ1-5; D might be TRBD1 (5 bases). There are 11 residues in the CDR3. Trimming shortened V by 9 bases and J by 4 bases, and 7 bases separated the two germline ends. Germline CDR1 WNHNN, CDR2 SYGVQD (reference sequence).

J is TRBJ2-3 and V is TRBV12-3 or TRBV12-4, with D hard to call. V lost 1 base, J lost 7 bases, and 9 bases lay in between. The CDR3 consists of 13 residues. CDR3 amino acids: CASSLGGSYTQYF. In DNA, the CDR3 is TGTGCCAGCAGTTTAGGTGGCAGCTATACGCAGTATTTT.

This clone appeared a single time. The CDR3 DNA reads TGTGCCAGCAGTGTAGCGGGAGGGCGAGGAGAGCAGTTCTTC. Protein sequence: CASSVAGGRGEQFF. The chain is built from TRBV6-1 and TRBJ2-1; 11 bases map to TRBD2. J lost 10 bases, V lost 4 bases, and 6 bases had no gene match. Germline CDR1 is MNHNS and CDR2 is SASEGT. This CDR3 comprises 14 residues.

The V and J genes are TRBV27 and TRBJ1-4, with 10 positions matching TRBD1. The junction had 7 bases not matched to a gene; V was cut back by 2 bases and J by 7 bases. CDR1 and CDR2 (germline): MNHEY, SMNVEV (reference sequence). The length of the CDR3 is 16 residues. CDR3 DNA: TGTGCCAGCAGTTTAAGTCTAGGACAGGGGGGTGAAAAACTGTTTTTT. Translated, it gives CASSLSLGQGGEKLFF.

This rearrangement joins TRBV18 to TRBJ1-3; a weak D match, TRBD1 (6 bases). V gave up 6 bases and J gave up 0 bases, with 15 bases separating them. CDR1 and CDR2 from the germline V gene are KGHSH and LQKENI. This CDR3 spans 16 amino acids. This CDR3 reads CASSQGQLLSGNTIYF. The CDR3 DNA reads as TGTGCCAGCTCGCAGGGGCAGCTGCTCTCTGGAAACACCATATATTTT.

The chain links TRBV7-6 to TRBJ2-1; unclear D gene. V dropped 5 bases and J dropped 0 bases, with 5 bases sitting between them. There are 13 residues in the CDR3. Germline V gives CDR1 SGHVS, CDR2 FNYEAQ. The CDR3 spells CASSPGSYNEQFF. The CDR3 DNA reads TGTGCCAGCAGCCCTGGCTCCTACAATGAGCAGTTCTTC.

This clone has just one count. This rearrangement joins TRBV19 to TRBJ1-4; 7 positions match TRBD1. J lost 8 bases, V lost 3 bases, and 0 bases had no gene match. The CDR3 totals 12 residues. Germline CDR1 LNHDA, CDR2 SQIVND (reference sequence). The CDR3 DNA reads as TGTGCCAGTAGTATCAGGGGGGAAAAACTGTTTTTT. Its translation is CASSIRGEKLFF.

This clone has a single count. The chain carries TRBV24-1 and TRBJ1-1, with a tentative D call TRBD1 (6 bases). Trimming pared 4 bases from V and 5 bases from J, leaving 16 bases between. CDR1 is KGHDR, CDR2 SFDVKD, per germline. The CDR3 sequence is 15 residues long. The CDR3 nucleotides read TGTGCCACCAGTGACCCCCGGACAGCGGGTACTGAAGCTTTCTTT. Encoded protein: CATSDPRTAGTEAFF.

The rearrangement uses TRBV19 and TRBJ1-6, with TRBD1 as a possible D gene (5 bases). CDR1 is LNHDA and CDR2 is SQIVND in the germline V gene (reference sequence). The CDR3 runs 16 residues. Trimming took off 6 bases at V and 9 bases at J, with 21 bases between the two ends. The CDR3: CASRRERGEGSSPLHF. The DNA for the CDR3 is TGTGCCAGTAGGAGAGAAAGAGGGGAGGGGAGTTCACCCCTCCACTTT.

The gene calls are TRBV20-1 and TRBJ2-5; unclear D gene. The germline gives CDR1 DFQATT, CDR2 SNEGSKA (reference sequence). The CDR3 spans 10 residues. The V and J ends lost 2 bases and 2 bases respectively, with 0 bases between them. In nucleotides, the CDR3 is TGCAGTGCTAGACAAGAGACCCAGTACTTC. This encodes CSARQETQYF.

The chain joins TRBV19 to TRBJ2-7, with TRBD1 identical over 7 bases. Germline values: CDR1 LNHDA, CDR2 SQIVND (reference sequence). The CDR3 has 16 amino acids. V trimming: 4 bases; J trimming: 2 bases; junction bases outside the gene matches: 11. The CDR3 loop is CASSTLPGQQTYEQYF. The CDR3 coding sequence is TGTGCCAGTAGTACATTACCGGGACAGCAAACCTACGAGCAGTACTTC.

The chain links TRBV11-3 to TRBJ1-1; D unclear. The CDR3 spans 14 residues. The V gene lost 1 base and the J gene lost 3 bases, with 9 bases spanning the gap. The V gene's germline CDR1 is SGHNT and CDR2 YENEEA. The CDR3 sequence is CASSLGLQDTEAFF. CDR3 DNA: TGTGCCAGCAGCTTAGGATTGCAGGACACTGAAGCTTTCTTT.

This chain's CDR3 is CASSETRAGTDTQYF. The CDR3 nucleotides are TGTGCCAGCAGTGAAACCAGGGCAGGGACAGATACGCAGTATTTT. The chain recombines TRBV2 with TRBJ2-3, with D possibly matching TRBD1 (5 bases). The CDR3 is 15 amino acids. The V end lost 2 bases, the J end lost 3 bases, and 12 bases lay between the germline ends. Germline V gene data show CDR1 as SNHLY and CDR2 as FYNNEI.

V gene TRBV7-9 combines with J gene TRBJ1-4, with 11 positions matching TRBD1. Trimming removed 5 bases from V and 7 bases from J; junction bases left unmatched: 6. This CDR3 is built from 15 residues. Germline loops: CDR1 SEHNR, CDR2 FQNEAQ (reference sequence). CDR3 loop: CASSPDRGQAEKLFF. As DNA, the CDR3 is TGTGCCAGCAGCCCGGACAGGGGGCAGGCTGAAAAACTGTTTTTT.

The chain is built from TRBV3-1 (or the pseudogene TRBV3-2) and TRBJ1-5, with a weak D call TRBD1 (5 bases). The CDR3 totals 15 residues. CDR1 is LGHDT and CDR2 is YNNKEL in the germline V gene (reference sequence). The ends were cut back, 4 bases at V and 7 bases at J, with 17 bases in the middle. The CDR3 bases are TGTGCCAGCAGCCGGAATGGGGGACCCGGGCAGCCCCAGCATTTT. It specifies CASSRNGGPGQPQHF.

The V and J genes are TRBV19 and TRBJ1-6; D is perhaps TRBD1 (6 bases). V was shortened by 8 bases and J by 9 bases, with 17 bases between the two germline ends. From germline, CDR1 is LNHDA and CDR2 SQIVND (reference sequence). The CDR3 is made up of 14 amino acids. In DNA, the CDR3 is TGTGCCAGTCAACAGGGTAATCTTGGTTCACCCCTCCACTTT. Protein: CASQQGNLGSPLHF.

The chain recombines TRBV7-8 with TRBJ1-1; D remains ambiguous. The V end lost 2 bases, the J end lost 1 base, and 8 bases lay between the germline ends. CDR3 length: 14 amino acids. CDR1 SGHVS and CDR2 FQNEAQ come from the germline V gene. The CDR3 bases are TGTGCCAGCAGCTTACAAGCAGGGAACACTGAAGCTTTCTTT. Protein product: CASSLQAGNTEAFF. The full variable domain, completed using reference TRBV7-8 and TRBJ1-1, is GAGVSQSPRYKVAKRGQDVALRCDPISGHVSLFWYQQALGQGPEFLTYFQNEAQLDKSGLPSDRFFAERPEGSVSTLKIQRTQQEDSAVYLCASSLQAGNTEAFFGQGTRLTVV.

The rearrangement links TRBV2 to TRBJ1-1; TRBD1 might be the D (6 bases). Trimming shortened V by 6 bases and J by 4 bases, and 15 bases separated the two germline ends. CDR3 length equals 14 residues. Germline CDR1 and CDR2: SNHLY and FYNNEI. Written as DNA, the CDR3 is TGTGCCAGCAGAAATGGGGGACACTTCACTGAAGCTTTCTTT. Translating gives CASRNGGHFTEAFF.

J is TRBJ2-7 and V is TRBV11-3; D unclear. This CDR3 region has 12 residues. The V gene lost 8 bases and the J gene lost 2 bases, with 10 bases spanning the gap. CDR1 SGHNT and CDR2 YENEEA come from the germline V gene. CDR3 sequence: CASLPLAYEQYF. The CDR3 DNA reads TGTGCCAGCCTTCCCCTTGCCTACGAGCAGTACTTC.